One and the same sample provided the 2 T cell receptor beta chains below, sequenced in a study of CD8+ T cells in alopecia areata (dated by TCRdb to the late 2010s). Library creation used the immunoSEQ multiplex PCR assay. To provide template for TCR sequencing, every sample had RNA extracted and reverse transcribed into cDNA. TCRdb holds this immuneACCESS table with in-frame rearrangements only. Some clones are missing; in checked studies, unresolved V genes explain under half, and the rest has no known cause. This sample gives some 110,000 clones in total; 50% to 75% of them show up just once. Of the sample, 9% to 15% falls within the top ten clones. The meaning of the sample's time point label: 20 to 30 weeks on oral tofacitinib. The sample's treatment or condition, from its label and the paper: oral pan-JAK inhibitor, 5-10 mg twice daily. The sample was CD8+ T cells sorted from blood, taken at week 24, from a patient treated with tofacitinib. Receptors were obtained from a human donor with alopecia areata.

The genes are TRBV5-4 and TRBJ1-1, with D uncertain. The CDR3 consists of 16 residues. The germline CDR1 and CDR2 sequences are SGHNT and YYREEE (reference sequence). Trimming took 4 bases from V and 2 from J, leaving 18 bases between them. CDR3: CASSLLRAGVNTEAFF. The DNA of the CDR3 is TGTGCCAGCAGCCTTCTCCGGGCCGGGGTTAACACTGAAGCTTTCTTT.

The CDR3 DNA follows: TGTGCCAGCAGGTACAGGGGGCGAAGCAATCAGCCCCAGCATTTT. This translates into CASRYRGRSNQPQHF. This chain connects TRBV6-1 to TRBJ1-5; 9 positions agree with TRBD1. Germline assignment: CDR1 MNHNS and CDR2 SASEGT. The length of the CDR3 is 15 residues. Trimming removed 6 bases from V and 1 base from J; junction bases left unmatched: 4.